Listed below are T cell receptor beta chains from one sample, sequenced in a study of T cell responses to AZD1222 COVID-19 vaccine. This table comes from immunoSEQ multiplex PCR, and its TCRdb copy is limited to in-frame clones, with some not included. There are roughly 82,000 clones in the sample; 80% to 90% occur only once, and 10% to 15% lies in the top ten. Sequenced material: peripheral blood, taken on day 0 of AZD1222 vaccination. These receptors all come from an adult in good health. Both conserved end residues are part of each CDR3.

TRBV5-4	TRBJ2-2	CASSLQASGGELFF
TRBV2	TRBJ1-1	CASRDRGTTEAFF
TRBV27	TRBJ2-6	CASSLGDSSGANVLTF
TRBV28	TRBJ2-3	CASSLSSSYSSSTDTQYF
TRBV9	TRBJ2-5	CASSPGQGQETQYF
TRBV5-1	TRBJ2-7	CASSGAGTLSYEQYF
TRBV7-2	TRBJ2-5	CASSFPTSAQETQYF
TRBV27	TRBJ1-1	CASSLSQGWATEAFF
TRBV28	TRBJ1-1	CASSRGGEGRNTEAFF
TRBV7-7	TRBJ1-5	CASSLAVRGAGVPQHF
TRBV7-2	TRBJ1-3	CASSVSSGNTIYF
TRBV5-1	TRBJ2-3	CASSATGANGDTQYF
TRBV18	TRBJ1-2	CASSPSREIYGYTF
TRBV5-8	TRBJ2-3	CASSLSVGIDTQYF
TRBV7-9	TRBJ2-5	CASSQETQYF
TRBV3-1/TRBV3-2	TRBJ2-3	CASSSDISSTDTQYF
TRBV19	TRBJ1-2	CASSIGGLLGYGYTF
TRBV24-1	TRBJ1-1	CATSEGPNTEAFF
TRBV29-1	TRBJ1-2	CSVARTDYGYTF
TRBV6-5	TRBJ2-3	CASRSTGGTDTQYF
TRBV13	TRBJ2-4	CASSFEGNKNIQYF
TRBV15	TRBJ2-7	CATSRLLRDGLYEQYF
TRBV27	TRBJ2-3	CASSGVSVVSTDTQYF
TRBV9	TRBJ2-7	CASSDGTEIYEQYF
TRBV5-4	TRBJ2-5	CASSPYVGTAQETQYF
TRBV5-4	TRBJ2-5	CASSSQGSVETQYF
TRBV28	TRBJ1-4	CASSWEVVNEKLFF
TRBV11-3	TRBJ2-5	CASSLGSGGGQETQYF
TRBV5-4	TRBJ2-2	CASSLEKRTGELFF
TRBV27	TRBJ2-2	CASSLEGLNTGELFF
TRBV7-2	TRBJ2-5	CASSPRLAGATQYF
TRBV9	TRBJ1-4	CASSVKGQNEKLFF
TRBV7-9	TRBJ2-3	CASSLFLMDTQYF
TRBV18	TRBJ1-2	CASSPPGRGSYGYTF
TRBV3-1/TRBV3-2	TRBJ2-7	CASSPGAGYEQYF
TRBV4-3	TRBJ2-7	CASSQDRDRVEQYF
TRBV10-1	TRBJ1-6	CASLGSHNSPLHF
TRBV7-2	TRBJ1-5	CASSLGQGTDQPQHF
TRBV5-1	TRBJ1-1	CASSRNRGAGTEAFF
TRBV28	TRBJ1-2	CASSLPDGYTF
TRBV11-2	TRBJ2-3	CASSSYRGLGYF
TRBV11-2	TRBJ1-5	CASSLDRQANQPQHF
TRBV6-5	TRBJ1-3	CASSYSNSGNTIYF
TRBV9	TRBJ1-5	CASSSHGGGQPQHF
TRBV19	TRBJ1-6	CASSDLSGLLNSPLHF
TRBV18	TRBJ2-2	CASSPPAGGGELFF
TRBV5-5	TRBJ2-7	CASSYEVSGEQYF
TRBV6-2/TRBV6-3	TRBJ2-5	CASSSRRLAETQYF
TRBV19	TRBJ1-4	CASQALQGLMNEKLFF
TRBV7-9	TRBJ2-5	CASSLAGQGRETQYF
TRBV6-5	TRBJ2-7	CASISWGWGYEQYF
TRBV7-2	TRBJ1-4	CASSPRSGSEKLFF
TRBV7-2	TRBJ1-6	CASSFRTRQTSGNSPLHF
TRBV19	TRBJ1-2	CASSIVSGVDGYTF
TRBV20-1	TRBJ2-7	CRPGQGSNF
TRBV7-3	TRBJ2-7	CASSVAGTGFYEQYF
TRBV12-5	TRBJ2-4	CASATGGSENIQYF
TRBV5-4	TRBJ2-3	CASSPGLAGYTQYF
TRBV28	TRBJ2-3	CASLGAGGDTQYF
TRBV7-2	TRBJ1-5	CASSFTGYNQPQHF